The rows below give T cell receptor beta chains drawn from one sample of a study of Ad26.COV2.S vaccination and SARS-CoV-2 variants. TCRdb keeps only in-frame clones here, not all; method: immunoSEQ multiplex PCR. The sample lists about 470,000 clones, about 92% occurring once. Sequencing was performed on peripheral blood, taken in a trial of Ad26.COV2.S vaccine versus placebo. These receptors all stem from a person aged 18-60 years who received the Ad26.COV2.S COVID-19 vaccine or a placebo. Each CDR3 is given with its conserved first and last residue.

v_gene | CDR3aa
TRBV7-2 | CASSLVRLAGGLYEQYF
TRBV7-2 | CASSLDRLNTEAFF
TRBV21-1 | CASSKSKPPLDGKTYEQYF
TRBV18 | CASSPGTSGRYTDTQYF
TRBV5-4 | CASSPGLAGVRDTQYF
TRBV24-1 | CATSGRDSWVGYTF
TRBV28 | CASSQKLGGYTF
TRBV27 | CASSPRPHSGYTF
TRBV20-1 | CSAKRETQYF
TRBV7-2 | CASTDRTGTGTQYF
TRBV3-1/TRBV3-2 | CASSQAGGRNEQYF
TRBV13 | CASSLSGTDYHEQYF
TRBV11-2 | CASSLDGQGANTGELFF
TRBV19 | CASSTGQGAYEQYF
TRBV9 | CASSVGVSGRYNEQFF
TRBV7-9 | CASSSYQGEETQYF
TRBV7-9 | CATRRGDASQETQYF
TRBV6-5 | CASEGVGTYEQYF
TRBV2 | CASTLVPATNEKLFF
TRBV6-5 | CASSSPGGLYTEAFF
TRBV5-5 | CASSRGARNQPQHF
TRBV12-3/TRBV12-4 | CASTTSTDTQYF
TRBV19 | CASSIRRENEQYF
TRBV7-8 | CASSLTDRGNYGYTF
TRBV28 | CASSFGGPNSPLHF
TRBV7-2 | CASSTATSGVTDTQYF
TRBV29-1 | CSVTPAQDEQYF
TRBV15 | CATSTSDSTYNEQFF
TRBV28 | CASSYDRSTDTQYF
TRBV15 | CATSRSGLAGVIGELFF
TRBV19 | CASSPDRVEGPQHF
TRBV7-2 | CASSPRQGAHYGYTF
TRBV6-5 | CAAHEGAGGNQPQHF
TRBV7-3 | CASSLNAPGLGYNEQFF
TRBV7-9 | CASSLAFGMETQYF
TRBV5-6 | CASSLTANYGYTF
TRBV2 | CASSWETEAFF
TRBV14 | CASSQATGLEQYF
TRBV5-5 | CASSVDPGPNQPQHF
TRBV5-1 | CASTLAGEPYEQYF
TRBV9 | CASSREGGSSGNTIYF
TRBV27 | CASRDQPGQGGWNEQFF
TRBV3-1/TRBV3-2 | CASSPKSGNTIYF
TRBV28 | CASSAPGQRPSDYEQYF
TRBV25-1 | CASSEYRGQGSYNEQFF
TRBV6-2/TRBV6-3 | CASSYLWTEAPSYEQYF
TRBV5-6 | CASGTSSYNEQFF
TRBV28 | CANSRTSGKEQFF
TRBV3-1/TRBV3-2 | CASSQGGLAVPYEQYF
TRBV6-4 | CASSEGSGEQYF
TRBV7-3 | CASSQGPGMNTEAFF
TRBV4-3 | CASSQDSQGGYYGYTF
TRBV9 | CASSAGQGISKLFF
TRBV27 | CASSSRQGQWEKLFF
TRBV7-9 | CASSLAGFGLSHEQYF
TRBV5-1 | CASSLYSGSTDTQYF
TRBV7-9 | CASSLPQYNEQFF